These 9 T cell receptor beta chains were all obtained from the same sample, sequenced in a study of T cells in Graves' hyperthyroidism and ophthalmopathy. Template material for amplifying TCR beta CDR3 regions consisted of RNA transcripts. In the first-round RT-PCR of the TCR CDR3, the HTBI primer set was used. TCRdb reprocessed the multiplex PCR reads with MiXCR, giving one entry per CDR3 protein. The data contain 400,000 to 500,000 distinct CDR3 sequences, roughly an eighth of them singletons. The sample comprised blood. Receptors originate from a woman younger than 30 with Graves' hyperthyroidism.

Many counts were recorded for this clonotype. This chain links TRBV5-1 with TRBJ2-6; a possible D gene is TRBD1 (6 bases). V was pared by 4 bases and J by 4 bases, with 15 bases between. CDR3 length: 16 residues. CDR1 and CDR2 (germline): SGHRS, YFSETQ. The chain's CDR3 is CASSLIDRRGANVLTF. The CDR3 DNA reads TGCGCCAGCAGCCTAATAGACAGGCGCGGGGCCAACGTCCTGACTTTC.

This clonotype was counted ten times or more. J is TRBJ2-6 and V is TRBV18, with D unclear. Looked up from germline, CDR1 is KGHSH and CDR2 is LQKENI. The CDR3 loop spans 15 amino acids. Trimming left V 3 bases short and J 4 bases short, with 10 bases between. CDR3 nucleotides: TGTGCCAGCTCACCTGGGGTTACAGGGGCCAACGTCCTGACTTTC. This translates into CASSPGVTGANVLTF.

This clonotype was counted at least ten times. The chain links TRBV12-3 or TRBV12-4 to TRBJ2-5; 8 nucleotides match TRBD1. This CDR3 is built from 15 residues. Unmatched junction bases numbered 10, after V lost 8 bases and J lost 2 bases. CDR3 nucleotide sequence: TGTGCCAGCGCCTCCCGAGGACAGGGACAAGAGACCCAGTACTTC. Amino acid sequence: CASASRGQGQETQYF.

The chain uses TRBV6-1 and TRBJ2-7; D is unclear. Trimming shortened V by 5 bases and J by 3 bases, and 11 bases separated the two germline ends. Germline assignment: CDR1 MNHNS and CDR2 SASEGT. The CDR3 length is 13 residues. This CDR3 is CASSSNLVYEQYF. In DNA, the CDR3 is TGTGCCAGCAGTTCCAATCTAGTCTACGAGCAGTACTTC.

This clonotype has only a few counts. The rearrangement joins TRBV30 to TRBJ1-3; 7 bases line up with TRBD1. CDR1 and CDR2 from the germline V gene are GTSNPN and SVGIG (reference sequence). There are 15 residues in the CDR3. V trimming: 0 bases; J trimming: 3 bases; junction bases outside the gene matches: 5. This CDR3 is CAWSVQGGGGNTIYF. Written as DNA, the CDR3 is TGTGCCTGGAGTGTACAAGGGGGCGGTGGAAACACCATATATTTT.

Ten or more counts support this clonotype. The genes are TRBV2 and TRBJ1-5, with 10 positions matching TRBD1. The CDR3 totals 14 residues. V dropped 6 bases and J dropped 5; count of bases not matched to a gene: 4. CDR1 SNHLY and CDR2 FYNNEI come from the germline V gene. The CDR3 DNA follows: TGTGCCAGCAGAATTGACAGGGGGCATCAGCCCCAGCATTTT. As protein: CASRIDRGHQPQHF.

This rearrangement joins TRBV4-2 to TRBJ2-1; 7 nucleotides match TRBD2. The trim removed 2 bases at V and 7 bases at J, leaving 2 bases unmatched. The CDR3 has 13 residues. CDR1 and CDR2 from the germline V gene are LGHNA and YNFKEQ. The CDR3 is CASSQQGGNEQFF. The CDR3 DNA sequence: TGTGCCAGCAGCCAACAGGGAGGGAATGAGCAGTTCTTC.

This clonotype was recorded many times. V is TRBV12-3 or TRBV12-4 and J is TRBJ2-1, with TRBD1 as a possible D gene (6 bases). V was clipped by 6 bases and J by 0 bases, with 12 bases between them. The CDR3 is 15 residues long. Written as DNA, the CDR3 is TGTGCCAGCAGCAGGGGACAAAGCTCCTACAATGAGCAGTTCTTC. Translating it yields CASSRGQSSYNEQFF.

This clonotype showed up many times. The rearrangement uses TRBV11-2 and TRBJ1-2, with TRBD1 matching 9 bases. Trimming cost V 4 bases and J 4 bases; bases outside gene matches: 7. This CDR3 spans 15 amino acids. The germline CDR1 and CDR2 sequences are SGHAT and FQNNGV. The CDR3 DNA reads as TGTGCCAGCAGCTACTCCGGGACAGGGTCCTATGGCTACACCTTC. It is translated as CASSYSGTGSYGYTF.